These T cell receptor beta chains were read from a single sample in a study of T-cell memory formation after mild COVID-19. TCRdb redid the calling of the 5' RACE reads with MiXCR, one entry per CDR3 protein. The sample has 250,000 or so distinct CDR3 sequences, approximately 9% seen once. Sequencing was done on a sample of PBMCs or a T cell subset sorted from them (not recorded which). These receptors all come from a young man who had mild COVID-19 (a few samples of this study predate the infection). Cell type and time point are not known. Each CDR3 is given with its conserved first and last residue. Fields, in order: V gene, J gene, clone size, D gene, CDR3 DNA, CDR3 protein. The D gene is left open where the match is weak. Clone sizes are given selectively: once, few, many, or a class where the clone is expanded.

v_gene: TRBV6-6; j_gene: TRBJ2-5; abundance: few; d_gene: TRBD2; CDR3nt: TGTGCCAGTTATAGCGGGGCGGAGACCCAGTACTTC; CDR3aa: CASYSGAETQYF
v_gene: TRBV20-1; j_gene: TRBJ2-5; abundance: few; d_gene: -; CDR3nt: TGCAGTGCTGCCGGGGTGGGCACAGCCGCCCCCCAAGAGACCCAGTACTTC; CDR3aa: CSAAGVGTAAPQETQYF
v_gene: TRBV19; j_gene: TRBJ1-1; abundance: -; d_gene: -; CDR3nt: TGTGCCAGTAGTCTAAGCAGGGGATTAACTGAAGCTTTCTTT; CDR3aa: CASSLSRGLTEAFF
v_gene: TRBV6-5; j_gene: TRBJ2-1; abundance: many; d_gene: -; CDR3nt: TGTGCCAGCAACAAACCCGGCAGGGGCTCTTACAATGAGCAGTTCTTC; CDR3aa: CASNKPGRGSYNEQFF
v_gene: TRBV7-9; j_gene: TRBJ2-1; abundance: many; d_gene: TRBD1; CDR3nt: TGTGCCAGCAGCTTATTGACAGGGTTTTTCAATGAGCAGTTCTTC; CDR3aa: CASSLLTGFFNEQFF
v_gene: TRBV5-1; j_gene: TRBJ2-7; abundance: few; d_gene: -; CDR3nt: TGCGCCAGCAGACAGGCAGGGACTTCTCACGAGCAGTACTTC; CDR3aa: CASRQAGTSHEQYF
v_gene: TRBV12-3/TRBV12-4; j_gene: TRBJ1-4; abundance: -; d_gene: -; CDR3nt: TGTGCCAGCACCTCGGGGTTGGCTAATGAAAAACTGTTTTTT; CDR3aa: CASTSGLANEKLFF
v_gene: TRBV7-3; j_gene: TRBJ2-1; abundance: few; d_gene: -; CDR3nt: TGTGCCAGCAGCCCGGGAAACGGGGGCAGGGAGCAGTTCTTC; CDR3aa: CASSPGNGGREQFF
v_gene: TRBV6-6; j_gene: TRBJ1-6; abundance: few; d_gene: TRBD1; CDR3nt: TGTGCCAGCAGTTACTTGGACAGGGACAGAGGATCACCCCTCCACTTT; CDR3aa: CASSYLDRDRGSPLHF
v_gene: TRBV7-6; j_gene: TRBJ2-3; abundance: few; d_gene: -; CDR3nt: TGTGCCAGCAGTCAAACGGGACGAGGGGCGACAGATACGCAGTATTTT; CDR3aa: CASSQTGRGATDTQYF